This T cell receptor (beta chain) was obtained from a study of CD8+ T cells in alopecia areata. Treatment indicated: oral pan-JAK inhibitor, 5-10 mg twice daily. Germline V gives CDR1 GTSNPN, CDR2 SVGIG (reference sequence). The CDR3 contains 13 residues. V was pared by 3 bases and J by 0 bases, with 9 bases between. Extracted from the samples, RNA was reverse transcribed into cDNA to serve as the sequencing template. Measured with immunoSEQ multiplex PCR; TCRdb has only the in-frame clones, and not every one. This table has approximately 300,000 clones, roughly 60% appearing once. This TCR came from a human donor with alopecia areata. Sequences were derived from CD4+ T cells sorted from blood, sampled at week 24, from a patient treated with tofacitinib. The genes are TRBV30 and TRBJ2-7, with D possibly TRBD2 on 5 matching bases. Here the CDR3 reads CAWSGVLSYEQYF. Written as DNA, the CDR3 is TGTGCCTGGAGCGGGGTCCTCTCCTACGAGCAGTACTTC.